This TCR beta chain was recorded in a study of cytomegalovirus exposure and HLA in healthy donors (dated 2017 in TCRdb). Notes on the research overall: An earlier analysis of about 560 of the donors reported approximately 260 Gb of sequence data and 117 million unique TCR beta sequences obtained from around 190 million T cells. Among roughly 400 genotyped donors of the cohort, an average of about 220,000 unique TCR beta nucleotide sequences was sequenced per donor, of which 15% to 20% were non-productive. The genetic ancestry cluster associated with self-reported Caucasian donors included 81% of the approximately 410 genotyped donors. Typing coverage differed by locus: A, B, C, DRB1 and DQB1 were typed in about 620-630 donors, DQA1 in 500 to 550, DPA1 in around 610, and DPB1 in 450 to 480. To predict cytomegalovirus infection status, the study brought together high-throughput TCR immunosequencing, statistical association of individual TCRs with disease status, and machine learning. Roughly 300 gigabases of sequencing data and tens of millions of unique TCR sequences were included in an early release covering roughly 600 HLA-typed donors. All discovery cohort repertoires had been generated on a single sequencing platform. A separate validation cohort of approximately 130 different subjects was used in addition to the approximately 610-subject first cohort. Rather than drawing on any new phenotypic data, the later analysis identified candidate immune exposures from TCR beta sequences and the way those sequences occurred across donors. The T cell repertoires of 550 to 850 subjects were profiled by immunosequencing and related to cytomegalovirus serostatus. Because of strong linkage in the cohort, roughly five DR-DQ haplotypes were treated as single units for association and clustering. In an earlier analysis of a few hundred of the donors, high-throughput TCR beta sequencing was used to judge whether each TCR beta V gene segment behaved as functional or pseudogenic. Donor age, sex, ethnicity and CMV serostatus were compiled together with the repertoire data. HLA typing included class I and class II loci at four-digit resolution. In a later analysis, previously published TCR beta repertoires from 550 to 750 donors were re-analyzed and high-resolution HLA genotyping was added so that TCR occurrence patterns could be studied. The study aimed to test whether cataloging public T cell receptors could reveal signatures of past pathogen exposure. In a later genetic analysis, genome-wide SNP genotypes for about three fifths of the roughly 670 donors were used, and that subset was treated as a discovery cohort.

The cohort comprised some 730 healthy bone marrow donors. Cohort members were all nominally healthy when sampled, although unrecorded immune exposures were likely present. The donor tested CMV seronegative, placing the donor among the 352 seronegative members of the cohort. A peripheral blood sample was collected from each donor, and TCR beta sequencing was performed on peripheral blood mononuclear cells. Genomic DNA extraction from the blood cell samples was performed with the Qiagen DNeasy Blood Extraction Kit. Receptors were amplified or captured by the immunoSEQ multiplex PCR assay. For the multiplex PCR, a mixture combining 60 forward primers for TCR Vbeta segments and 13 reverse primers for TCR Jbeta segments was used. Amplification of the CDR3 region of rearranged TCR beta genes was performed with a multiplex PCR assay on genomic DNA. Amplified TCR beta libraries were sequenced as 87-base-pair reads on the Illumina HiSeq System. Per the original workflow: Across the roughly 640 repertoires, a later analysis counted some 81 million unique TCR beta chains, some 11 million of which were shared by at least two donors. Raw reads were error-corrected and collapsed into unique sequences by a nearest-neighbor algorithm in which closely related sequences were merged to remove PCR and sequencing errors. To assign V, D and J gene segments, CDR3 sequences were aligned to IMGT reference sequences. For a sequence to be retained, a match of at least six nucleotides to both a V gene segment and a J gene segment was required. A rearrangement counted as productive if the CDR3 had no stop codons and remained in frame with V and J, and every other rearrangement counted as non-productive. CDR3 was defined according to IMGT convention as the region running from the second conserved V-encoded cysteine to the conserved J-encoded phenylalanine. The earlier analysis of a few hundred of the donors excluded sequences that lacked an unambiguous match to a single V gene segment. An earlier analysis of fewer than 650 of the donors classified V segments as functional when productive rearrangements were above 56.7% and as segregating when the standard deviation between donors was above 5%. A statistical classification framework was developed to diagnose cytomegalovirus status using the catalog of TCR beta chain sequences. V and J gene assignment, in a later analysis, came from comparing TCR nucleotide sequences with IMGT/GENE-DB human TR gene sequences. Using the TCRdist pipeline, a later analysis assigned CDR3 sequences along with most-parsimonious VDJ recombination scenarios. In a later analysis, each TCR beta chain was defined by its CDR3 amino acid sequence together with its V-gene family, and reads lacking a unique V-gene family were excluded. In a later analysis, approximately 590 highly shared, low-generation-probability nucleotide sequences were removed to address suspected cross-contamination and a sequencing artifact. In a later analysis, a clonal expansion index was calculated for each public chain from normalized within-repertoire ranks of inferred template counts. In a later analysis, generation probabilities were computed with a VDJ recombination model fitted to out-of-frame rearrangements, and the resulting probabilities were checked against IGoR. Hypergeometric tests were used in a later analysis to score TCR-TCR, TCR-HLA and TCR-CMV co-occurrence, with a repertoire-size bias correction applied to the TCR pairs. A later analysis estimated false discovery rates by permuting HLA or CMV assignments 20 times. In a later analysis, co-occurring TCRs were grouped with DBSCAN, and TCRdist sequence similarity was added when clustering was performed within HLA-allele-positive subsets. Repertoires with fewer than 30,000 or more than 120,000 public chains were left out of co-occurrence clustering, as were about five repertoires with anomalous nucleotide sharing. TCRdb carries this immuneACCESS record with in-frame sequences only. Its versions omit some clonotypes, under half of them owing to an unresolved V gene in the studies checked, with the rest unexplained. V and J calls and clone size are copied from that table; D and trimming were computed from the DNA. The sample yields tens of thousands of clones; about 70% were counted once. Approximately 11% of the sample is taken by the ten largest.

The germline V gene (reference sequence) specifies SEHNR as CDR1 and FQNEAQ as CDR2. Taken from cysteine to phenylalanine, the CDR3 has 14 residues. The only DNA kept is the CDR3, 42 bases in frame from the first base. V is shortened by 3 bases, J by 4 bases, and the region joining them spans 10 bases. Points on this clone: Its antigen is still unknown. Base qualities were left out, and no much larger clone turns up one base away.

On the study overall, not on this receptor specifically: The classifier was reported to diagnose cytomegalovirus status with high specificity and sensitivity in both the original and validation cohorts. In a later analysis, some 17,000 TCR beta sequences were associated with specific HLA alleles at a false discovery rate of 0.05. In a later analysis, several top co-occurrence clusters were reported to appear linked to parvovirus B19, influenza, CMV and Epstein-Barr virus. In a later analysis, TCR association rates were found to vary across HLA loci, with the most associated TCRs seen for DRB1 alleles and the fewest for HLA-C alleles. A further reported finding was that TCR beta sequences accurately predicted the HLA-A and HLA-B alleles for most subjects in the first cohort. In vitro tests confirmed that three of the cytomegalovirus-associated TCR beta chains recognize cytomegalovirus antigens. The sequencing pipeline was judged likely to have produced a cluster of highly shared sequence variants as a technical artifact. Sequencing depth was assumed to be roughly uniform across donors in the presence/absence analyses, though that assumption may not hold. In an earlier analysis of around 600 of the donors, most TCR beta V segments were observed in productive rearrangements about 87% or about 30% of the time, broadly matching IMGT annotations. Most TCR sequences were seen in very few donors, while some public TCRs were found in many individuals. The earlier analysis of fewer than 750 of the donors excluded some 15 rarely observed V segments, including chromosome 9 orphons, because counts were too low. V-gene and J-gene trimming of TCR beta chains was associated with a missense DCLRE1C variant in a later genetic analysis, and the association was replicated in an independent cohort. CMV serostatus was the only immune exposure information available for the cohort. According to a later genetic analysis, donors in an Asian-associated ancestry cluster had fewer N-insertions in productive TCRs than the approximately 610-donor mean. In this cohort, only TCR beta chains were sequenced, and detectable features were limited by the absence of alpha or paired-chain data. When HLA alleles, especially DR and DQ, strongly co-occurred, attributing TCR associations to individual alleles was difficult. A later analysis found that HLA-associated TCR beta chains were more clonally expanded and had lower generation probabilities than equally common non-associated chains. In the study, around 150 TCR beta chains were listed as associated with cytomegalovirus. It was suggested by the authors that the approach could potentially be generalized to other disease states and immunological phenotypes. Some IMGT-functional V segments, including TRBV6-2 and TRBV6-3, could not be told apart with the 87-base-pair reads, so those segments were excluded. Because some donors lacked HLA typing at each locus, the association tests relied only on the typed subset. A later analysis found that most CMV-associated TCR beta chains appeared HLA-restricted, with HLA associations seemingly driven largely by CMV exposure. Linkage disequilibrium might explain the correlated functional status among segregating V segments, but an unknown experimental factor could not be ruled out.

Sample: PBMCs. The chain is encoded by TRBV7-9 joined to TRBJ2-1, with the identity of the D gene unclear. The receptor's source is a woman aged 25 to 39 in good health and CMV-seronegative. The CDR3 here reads CASSFDSSYNEQFF. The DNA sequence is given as TGTGCCAGCAGCTTCGACTCTTCTTACAATGAGCAGTTCTTC.